This TCR beta chain was recovered during a study of blood T cell repertoires in COVID-19. Overall study context: Samples of COVID-19 (acute and convalescent) were obtained from the United States, Italy and Spain. The analysed material was cDNA or gDNA that came from T cells, B-cell-depleted T cells, or PBMCs.

Participants spanned ages about 18 to 95 years and resided in roughly 22 US areas. Participant-given clinical history determined each cohort assignment. Sequencing was performed with immunoSEQ multiplex PCR; in TCRdb, only in-frame clones are kept and a portion is missing. The table has a few hundred thousand clones, almost 90% seen once. The CDR3 extends over 16 amino acids. Germline CDR1 and CDR2: MDHEN and SYDVKM. Between the trimmed V and J ends, which lost 0 bases and 0 bases, there was a span of 10 bases. The source is a woman aged 25-40 years who had been exposed to COVID-19. Sequenced material: PBMCs or T cells enriched from blood (not recorded which). The chain combines TRBV28 with TRBJ2-3; D may be TRBD2 (7 bases). The CDR3 DNA sequence: TGTGCCAGCAGTTTATGGGAGGGGGGGAGCACAGATACGCAGTATTTT. Translating it yields CASSLWEGGSTDTQYF. Together with reference TRBV28 and TRBJ2-3, the CDR3 gives the full variable domain: DVKVTQSSRYLVKRTGEKVFLECVQDMDHENMFWYRQDPGLGLRLIYFSYDVKMKEKGDIPEGYSVSREKKERFSLILESASTNQTSMYLCASSLWEGGSTDTQYFGPGTRLTVL.